This T cell receptor beta chain was captured in a study of CD8+CD57+ T cells in acquired aplastic anemia. Germline V gene data show CDR1 as SQVTM and CDR2 as ANQGSEA. With 6 bases removed from V and 7 bases from J, the gap between germline ends came to 15 bases. This CDR3 contains 12 residues. Investigators profiled TCR beta VDJ and CDR3 from genomic DNA template. TCRdb fed the reads into MiXCR, producing one record per CDR3 protein. This sample has about 42,000 distinct CDR3 sequences, with around 63% found just once. The clonotype comes from a human donor in good health, serving as a control. J is TRBJ1-1 and V is TRBV29-1, with D uncertain. Sequenced material: sorted CD4+, CD8+, or CD8+CD57+ T cells (not recorded which) from PBMCs. This CDR3 is CSVARVGGEAFF. CDR3 nucleotides: TGCAGCGTAGCGAGGGTTGGAGGTGAAGCTTTCTTT.